What follows describes a single T cell receptor beta chain. Its antigen is not known. This record comes from a study of shared clonotypes between healthy human individuals. General study results and limits: Investigators expected sequencing depth to affect clonotype sharing among donors. Larger estimated richness was generally recorded for naive subsets relative to memory subsets.

Some clones are missing from TCRdb's copy, which holds only in-frame ones; the method was immunoSEQ multiplex PCR. This sample has about 510,000 clones, with roughly 95% found just once. The split of CD4+ cells yielded CD45RA+ naive and CD45RA-negative memory subsets. CDR1 and CDR2 from the germline V gene are SQVTM and ANQGSEA. Trimming stripped 4 bases from V and 1 base from J, with 4 bases between. The CDR3 is 11 residues long. V usage is TRBV29-1 and J usage is TRBJ2-5; no reliable D call. Sample: naive CD4+ T cells sorted from blood. Subset: CD45RA+ positively selected. The receptor was isolated from a woman between 25 and 40 years old in good health. The DNA of the CDR3 is TGCAGCGTTGTACGCCAAGAGACCCAGTACTTC. Residues: CSVVRQETQYF.